Listed below are T cell receptor beta chains from one sample, sequenced in a study of cytomegalovirus exposure and HLA in healthy donors. Using immunoSEQ multiplex PCR, the repertoire was profiled, and TCRdb retains in-frame clones only, with some absent. The data show some 90,000 clones, about four fifths seen once. Sequenced: PBMCs. The receptors were gathered from a woman aged 70-85 years in good health and CMV-seropositive. Each CDR3 is given with its conserved first and last residue. Fields, in order: D gene, clone size, J gene, V gene, CDR3 DNA, CDR3 protein. A D gene is named only where the DNA matches it firmly. Part of the rows lack a size; the others show once, few, many or a class for expanded clones.

d_call: -
clone_size: -
j_call: TRBJ2-3
v_call: TRBV7-9
cdr3_nt: TGTGCCAGCAGCTTGTTTGGCGGAACTGCGTCTAGCACAGATACGCAGTATTTT
cdr3_aa: CASSLFGGTASSTDTQYF

d_call: -
clone_size: once
j_call: TRBJ2-2
v_call: TRBV7-2
cdr3_nt: TGTGCCAGCAGCTTATTTGTTTTAGCTTCCCTGAACACCGGGGAGCTGTTTTTT
cdr3_aa: CASSLFVLASLNTGELFF

d_call: -
clone_size: -
j_call: TRBJ1-1
v_call: TRBV7-3
cdr3_nt: TGTGCCAGCAGCCTGAGTGGAGGGTACACTGAAGCTTTCTTT
cdr3_aa: CASSLSGGYTEAFF

d_call: -
clone_size: -
j_call: TRBJ2-1
v_call: TRBV9
cdr3_nt: TGTGCCAGCAGCGTAGTGGGAGCCTACAATGAGCAGTTCTTC
cdr3_aa: CASSVVGAYNEQFF

d_call: -
clone_size: -
j_call: TRBJ2-3
v_call: TRBV5-1
cdr3_nt: TGCGCCAGCAGCCGCAGGGCTGCAGATACGCAGTATTTT
cdr3_aa: CASSRRAADTQYF

d_call: -
clone_size: -
j_call: TRBJ2-1
v_call: TRBV25-1
cdr3_nt: TGTGCCAGCAGTGAACCCTCGGTGAATGAGCAGTTCTTC
cdr3_aa: CASSEPSVNEQFF

d_call: -
clone_size: -
j_call: TRBJ1-1
v_call: TRBV5-4
cdr3_nt: TGTGCCAGCAGCTTGGATCCGGTACTGAACACTGAAGCTTTCTTT
cdr3_aa: CASSLDPVLNTEAFF

d_call: TRBD1
clone_size: -
j_call: TRBJ2-2
v_call: TRBV29-1
cdr3_nt: TGCAGCGTGGCAGACAGGGGACCCGGGGAGCTGTTTTTT
cdr3_aa: CSVADRGPGELFF

d_call: TRBD2
clone_size: -
j_call: TRBJ2-4
v_call: TRBV7-9
cdr3_nt: TGTGCCAGCAGCTCAATCGGGGGGGCGGGGAACATTCAGTACTTC
cdr3_aa: CASSSIGGAGNIQYF

d_call: TRBD1
clone_size: once
j_call: TRBJ1-2
v_call: TRBV7-9
cdr3_nt: TGTGCCAGCAGCTTAGGCCCTGCCGGACAGGGCTATGGCTACACCTTC
cdr3_aa: CASSLGPAGQGYGYTF

d_call: TRBD1
clone_size: -
j_call: TRBJ1-5
v_call: TRBV15
cdr3_nt: TGTGCCACCAGCAGAGAGCCGACAGGGCAGAGGCCCCAGCATTTT
cdr3_aa: CATSREPTGQRPQHF

d_call: -
clone_size: -
j_call: TRBJ2-7
v_call: TRBV29-1
cdr3_nt: TGCAGCGTTGTGGGACACCACTACGAGCAGTACTTC
cdr3_aa: CSVVGHHYEQYF

d_call: -
clone_size: -
j_call: TRBJ1-2
v_call: TRBV20-1
cdr3_nt: TGCAGTGCAATGCGGGAGTTTGGCTACACCTTC
cdr3_aa: CSAMREFGYTF

d_call: TRBD2
clone_size: -
j_call: TRBJ2-7
v_call: TRBV6-6
cdr3_nt: TGTGCCAGCAGTTACGGGGGGGGAAGCTACGAGCAGTACTTC
cdr3_aa: CASSYGGGSYEQYF

d_call: TRBD2
clone_size: -
j_call: TRBJ2-3
v_call: TRBV10-3
cdr3_nt: TGTGCCATCAGTGAGGGACTAGCGGGGGCAAGCACAGATACGCAGTATTTT
cdr3_aa: CAISEGLAGASTDTQYF

d_call: -
clone_size: -
j_call: TRBJ1-2
v_call: TRBV25-1
cdr3_nt: TGTGCCAGCAGTCAAGAGGGCCGGAATGGCTACACCTTC
cdr3_aa: CASSQEGRNGYTF

d_call: -
clone_size: -
j_call: TRBJ2-3
v_call: TRBV7-9
cdr3_nt: TGTGCCAGCCTACCAGGGTGGGGCGACCACACAGATACGCAGTATTTT
cdr3_aa: CASLPGWGDHTDTQYF

d_call: TRBD1
clone_size: few
j_call: TRBJ2-1
v_call: TRBV5-4
cdr3_nt: TGTGCCAGCAGCTTGGGGACAGGGTCTGATGAGCAGTTCTTC
cdr3_aa: CASSLGTGSDEQFF

d_call: TRBD2
clone_size: -
j_call: TRBJ2-7
v_call: TRBV7-9
cdr3_nt: TGTGCCAGCAGCCCGAGTGCTCTCGCGGGAGGGAACCACGAGCAGTACTTC
cdr3_aa: CASSPSALAGGNHEQYF

d_call: -
clone_size: -
j_call: TRBJ1-2
v_call: TRBV28
cdr3_nt: TGTGCCAGCAGTGAACAGAGTCCCTATGGCTACACCTTC
cdr3_aa: CASSEQSPYGYTF

d_call: -
clone_size: -
j_call: TRBJ2-3
v_call: TRBV19
cdr3_nt: TGTGCCAGTAGCCCCCTAGCGCCCGGCACAGATACGCAGTATTTT
cdr3_aa: CASSPLAPGTDTQYF

d_call: -
clone_size: -
j_call: TRBJ2-7
v_call: TRBV6-5
cdr3_nt: TGTGCCAGCGGACAGTCCCCGATCTACGAGCAGTACTTC
cdr3_aa: CASGQSPIYEQYF

d_call: TRBD1
clone_size: once
j_call: TRBJ1-4
v_call: TRBV4-2
cdr3_nt: TGTGCCAGCAGCCCTAGACAGGGGATGAGAGAAAAACTGTTTTTT
cdr3_aa: CASSPRQGMREKLFF

d_call: -
clone_size: -
j_call: TRBJ1-4
v_call: TRBV5-1
cdr3_nt: TGCGCCAGCAGCTTGGCATCAGCTAATGAAAAACTGTTTTTT
cdr3_aa: CASSLASANEKLFF

d_call: TRBD2
clone_size: -
j_call: TRBJ2-1
v_call: TRBV9
cdr3_nt: TGTGCCAGCAGCGTAGGGCTCTTGGTAGCGGGACGGGAGCAGTTCTTC
cdr3_aa: CASSVGLLVAGREQFF

d_call: -
clone_size: -
j_call: TRBJ1-1
v_call: TRBV4-2
cdr3_nt: TGTGCCAGCAGCCAAGAAGACAGCAACACTGAAGCTTTCTTT
cdr3_aa: CASSQEDSNTEAFF

d_call: -
clone_size: -
j_call: TRBJ2-3
v_call: TRBV27
cdr3_nt: TGTGCCAGCAGTTTTCAGGGGTCTTCTAGCACAGATACGCAGTATTTT
cdr3_aa: CASSFQGSSSTDTQYF

d_call: -
clone_size: -
j_call: TRBJ2-7
v_call: TRBV10-3
cdr3_nt: TGTGCCATCAGTGAGAAGGGCGGGCGCGAGCAGTACTTC
cdr3_aa: CAISEKGGREQYF

d_call: TRBD1
clone_size: -
j_call: TRBJ1-5
v_call: TRBV10-3
cdr3_nt: TGTGCCATCAGTGCGGGACAGGGCGATCAGCCCCAGCATTTT
cdr3_aa: CAISAGQGDQPQHF

d_call: TRBD1
clone_size: -
j_call: TRBJ1-1
v_call: TRBV10-1
cdr3_nt: TGCGCCAGCAGCCCACAGGGGAGTGCTGAAGCTTTCTTT
cdr3_aa: CASSPQGSAEAFF

d_call: -
clone_size: -
j_call: TRBJ2-1
v_call: TRBV7-7
cdr3_nt: TGTGCTAGCGGGCAGGGGAATGAGCAGTTCTTC
cdr3_aa: CASGQGNEQFF

d_call: -
clone_size: -
j_call: TRBJ1-1
v_call: TRBV29-1
cdr3_nt: TGCAGCGTGGGGGCGGACCCATGGAACACTGAAGCTTTCTTT
cdr3_aa: CSVGADPWNTEAFF

d_call: TRBD1
clone_size: -
j_call: TRBJ2-7
v_call: TRBV6-5
cdr3_nt: TGTGCCAGCAGAGTTAAGGGGGCAGGCGAGCAGTACTTC
cdr3_aa: CASRVKGAGEQYF

d_call: -
clone_size: -
j_call: TRBJ2-7
v_call: TRBV28
cdr3_nt: TGTGCCAGCCAGGGTTCCTACGAGCAGTACTTC
cdr3_aa: CASQGSYEQYF

d_call: TRBD1
clone_size: -
j_call: TRBJ2-2
v_call: TRBV11-2
cdr3_nt: TGTGCCAGCAGCCGCGGACAGGGCATGGACACCGGGGAGCTGTTTTTT
cdr3_aa: CASSRGQGMDTGELFF

d_call: TRBD2
clone_size: -
j_call: TRBJ2-7
v_call: TRBV27
cdr3_nt: TGTGCCAGCAGAATCACTAGCGGTCGGGCCTACGAGCAGTACTTC
cdr3_aa: CASRITSGRAYEQYF

d_call: -
clone_size: -
j_call: TRBJ1-2
v_call: TRBV28
cdr3_nt: TGTGCCAGCTCGCCTACTAACTATGGCTACACCTTC
cdr3_aa: CASSPTNYGYTF

d_call: TRBD1
clone_size: -
j_call: TRBJ2-7
v_call: TRBV5-4
cdr3_nt: TGTGCCAGCAGCTCCCGGGACAGGGGGCGCGAGCAGTACTTC
cdr3_aa: CASSSRDRGREQYF

d_call: -
clone_size: few
j_call: TRBJ1-5
v_call: TRBV6-1
cdr3_nt: TGTGCCAGCAGTGAGGCAGGGGGCAATCAGCCCCAGCATTTT
cdr3_aa: CASSEAGGNQPQHF